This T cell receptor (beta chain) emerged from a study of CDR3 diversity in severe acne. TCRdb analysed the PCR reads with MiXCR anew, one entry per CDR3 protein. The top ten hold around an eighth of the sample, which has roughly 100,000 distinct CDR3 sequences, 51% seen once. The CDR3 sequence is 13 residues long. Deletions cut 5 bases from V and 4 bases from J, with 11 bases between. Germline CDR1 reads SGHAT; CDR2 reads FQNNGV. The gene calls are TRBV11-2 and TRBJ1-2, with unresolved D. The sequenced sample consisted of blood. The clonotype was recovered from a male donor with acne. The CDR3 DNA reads TGTGCCAGCAGCCCTAATGGGATCTATGGCTACACCTTC. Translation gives CASSPNGIYGYTF.